This TCR beta chain was recovered during a study of early T cells in non-severe SARS-CoV-2 infection. Background on the study: Chains were not paired, and sequencing was done on bulk RNA from unsorted whole blood.

Separate cDNA molecules each had unique molecular identifiers attached to them. TCRdb independently ran MiXCR on the 5' RACE reads; one entry per CDR3 protein. The sample shows approximately 84,000 distinct CDR3 sequences, roughly 13% of them seen only once. The V gene lost 5 bases and the J gene lost 2 bases, with 4 bases spanning the gap. Germline CDR1 MGHRA, CDR2 YSYEKL. The CDR3 extends over 11 amino acids. Study-wide points: Lookups in VDJdb leaned toward anti-spike CD8 responses and missed private and CD4 specificities.

This clonotype was seen repeatedly, ten times or more. Its antigen is undetermined. Sequenced material: whole blood. This clonotype was sampled from an adult who was a healthcare worker with PCR-confirmed SARS-CoV-2 infection or an uninfected control (not recorded which). The chain carries TRBV4-1 and TRBJ2-7, with D hard to call. The CDR3 DNA sequence: TGCGCCAGCAGCTTAACCTACGAGCAGTACTTC. Amino acid sequence: CASSLTYEQYF.